This T cell receptor (beta chain) stems from a study of T cells in Graves' hyperthyroidism and ophthalmopathy. Study overall: Peripheral blood was secured at the point of initial diagnosis, before any treatment.

After removal of 6 bases from V and 4 bases from J, the junction contained 14 bases not matched to a gene. Germline V gives CDR1 DFQATT, CDR2 SNEGSKA (reference sequence). The CDR3 is 15 residues long. PBMCs came from more than 9.5 ml fresh peripheral blood. Notes on this clonotype: Its matching antigen is unknown.

Points from the study as a whole: Ophthalmopathy prediction by the model preceded onset by a median 6.5 months.

Authors of the study amplified TCR beta CDR3 regions from RNA transcripts. First-round RT-PCR targeting the TCR CDR3 was performed with the HTBI primer set. TCRdb re-called the multiplex PCR reads with MiXCR, one entry per CDR3 protein. This table holds about 250,000 distinct CDR3 sequences, about 20% found once. The sequenced material came from blood. This chain links TRBV20-1 with TRBJ2-7; 8 nucleotides agree with TRBD2. The source is a man younger than 45 with Graves' ophthalmopathy. CDR3 sequence (DNA): TGCAGTGCCACCCCCCTCAGCGGGAGTGGGTACGAGCAGTACTTC. Its translation: CSATPLSGSGYEQYF.